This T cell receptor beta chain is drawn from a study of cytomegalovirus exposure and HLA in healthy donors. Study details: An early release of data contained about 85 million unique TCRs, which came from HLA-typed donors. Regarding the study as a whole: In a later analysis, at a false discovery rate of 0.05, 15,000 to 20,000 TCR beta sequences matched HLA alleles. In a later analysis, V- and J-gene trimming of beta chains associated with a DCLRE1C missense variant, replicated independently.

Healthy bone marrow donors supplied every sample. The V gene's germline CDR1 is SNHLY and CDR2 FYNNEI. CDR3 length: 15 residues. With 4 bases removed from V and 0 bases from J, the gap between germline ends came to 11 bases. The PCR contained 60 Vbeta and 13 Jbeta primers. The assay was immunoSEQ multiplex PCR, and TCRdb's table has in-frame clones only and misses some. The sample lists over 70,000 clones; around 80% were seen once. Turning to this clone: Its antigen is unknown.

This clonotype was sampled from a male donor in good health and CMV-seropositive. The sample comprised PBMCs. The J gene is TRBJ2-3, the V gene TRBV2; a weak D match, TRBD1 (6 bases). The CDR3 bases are TGTGCCAGCAGTGCGGACAGAGCTAGCACAGATACGCAGTATTTT. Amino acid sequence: CASSADRASTDTQYF.